Below, one T cell receptor beta chain is given with its context. This table comes from immunoSEQ multiplex PCR, and its TCRdb copy is limited to in-frame clones, with some not included. The sample comprises under 65,000 clones, roughly 88% of which are singletons, and approximately 1.4% rests with the top ten. The data are from a study of CD4 T cells in relation to SARS-CoV-2 and coronaviruses. This CDR3 region has 14 residues. Germline loops: CDR1 SGHRS, CDR2 YFSETQ. V lost 4 bases, J lost 0 bases, and 10 bases lay in between. Unexposed donor CD4+ T cells date from about 2010-2018, before the COVID-19 pandemic. Naive and memory CD4+ T cells came from enriched cryopreserved PBMCs.

This rearrangement joins TRBV5-1 to TRBJ2-5; D might be TRBD1 (6 bases). Sequences were obtained from memory CD4+ T cells from PBMCs. The receptor was isolated from a human donor in good health. This chain's CDR3 is CASSGGSYQETQYF. CDR3 bases: TGCGCCAGCAGCGGGGGCTCGTACCAAGAGACCCAGTACTTC.